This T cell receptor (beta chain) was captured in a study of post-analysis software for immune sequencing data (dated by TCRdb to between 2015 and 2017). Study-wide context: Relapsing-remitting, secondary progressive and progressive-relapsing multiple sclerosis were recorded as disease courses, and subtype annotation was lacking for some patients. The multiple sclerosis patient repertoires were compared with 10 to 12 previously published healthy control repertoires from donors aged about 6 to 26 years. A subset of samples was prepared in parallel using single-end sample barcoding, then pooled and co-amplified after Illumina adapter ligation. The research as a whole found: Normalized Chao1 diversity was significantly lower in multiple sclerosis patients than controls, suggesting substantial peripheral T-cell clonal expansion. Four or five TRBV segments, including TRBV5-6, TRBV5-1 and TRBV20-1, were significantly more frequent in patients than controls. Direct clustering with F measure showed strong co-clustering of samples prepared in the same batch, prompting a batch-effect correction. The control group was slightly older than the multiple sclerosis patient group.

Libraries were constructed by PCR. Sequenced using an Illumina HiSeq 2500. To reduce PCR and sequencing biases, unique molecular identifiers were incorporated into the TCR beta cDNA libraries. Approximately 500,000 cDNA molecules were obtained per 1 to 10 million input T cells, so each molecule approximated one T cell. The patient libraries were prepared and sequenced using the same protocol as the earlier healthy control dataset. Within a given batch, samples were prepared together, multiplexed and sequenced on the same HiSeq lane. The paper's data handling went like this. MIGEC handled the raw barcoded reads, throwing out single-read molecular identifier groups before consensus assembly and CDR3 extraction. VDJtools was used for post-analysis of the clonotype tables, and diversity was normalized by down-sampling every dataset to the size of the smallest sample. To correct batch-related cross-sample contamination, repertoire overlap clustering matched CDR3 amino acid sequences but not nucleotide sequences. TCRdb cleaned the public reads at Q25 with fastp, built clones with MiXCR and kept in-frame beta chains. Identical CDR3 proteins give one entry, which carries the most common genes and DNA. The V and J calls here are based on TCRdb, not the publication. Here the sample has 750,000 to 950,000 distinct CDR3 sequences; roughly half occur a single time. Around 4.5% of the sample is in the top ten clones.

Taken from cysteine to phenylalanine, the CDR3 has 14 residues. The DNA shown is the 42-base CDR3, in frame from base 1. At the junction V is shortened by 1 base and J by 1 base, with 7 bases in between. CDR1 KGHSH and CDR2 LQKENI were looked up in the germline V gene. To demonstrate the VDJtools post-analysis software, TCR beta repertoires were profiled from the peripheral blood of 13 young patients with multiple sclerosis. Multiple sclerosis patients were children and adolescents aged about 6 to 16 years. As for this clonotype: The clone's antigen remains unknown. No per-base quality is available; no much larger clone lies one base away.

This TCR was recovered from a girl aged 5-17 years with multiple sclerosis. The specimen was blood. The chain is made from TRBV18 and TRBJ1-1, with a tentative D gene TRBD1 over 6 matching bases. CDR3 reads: CASSPRDTNTEAFF. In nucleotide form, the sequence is TGTGCCAGCTCACCACGGGACACGAACACTGAAGCTTTCTTT.